The T cell receptor (beta chain) described here comes from a study of CD8 T cells in ankylosing spondylitis. Study observations and caveats: A motif of under ten highly homologous TCR beta variants was seen as apparently characteristic of ankylosing spondylitis blood. Researchers reportedly found disease-linked clones significantly enriched in matched ankylosing spondylitis synovial fluid.

The CDR3 totals 13 residues. CDR1 and CDR2 (germline): DFQATT, SNEGSKA (reference sequence). With respect to this clonotype: Its antigen is not identified.

One entry per CDR3 protein, called by TCRdb with MiXCR from the 5' RACE reads. The table has fewer than 500,000 distinct CDR3 sequences, 25% to 30% seen once. The sequence was collected from a male donor with ankylosing spondylitis. The sample comprised blood, either unsorted or a sorted T cell fraction (not recorded which). The genes are TRBV20-1 and TRBJ2-1; TRBD2 matches 8 bases. The CDR3 region is CRAIAGPYNEQFF. The CDR3 DNA follows: TGCAGAGCAATAGCGGGGCCTTACAATGAGCAGTTCTTC.